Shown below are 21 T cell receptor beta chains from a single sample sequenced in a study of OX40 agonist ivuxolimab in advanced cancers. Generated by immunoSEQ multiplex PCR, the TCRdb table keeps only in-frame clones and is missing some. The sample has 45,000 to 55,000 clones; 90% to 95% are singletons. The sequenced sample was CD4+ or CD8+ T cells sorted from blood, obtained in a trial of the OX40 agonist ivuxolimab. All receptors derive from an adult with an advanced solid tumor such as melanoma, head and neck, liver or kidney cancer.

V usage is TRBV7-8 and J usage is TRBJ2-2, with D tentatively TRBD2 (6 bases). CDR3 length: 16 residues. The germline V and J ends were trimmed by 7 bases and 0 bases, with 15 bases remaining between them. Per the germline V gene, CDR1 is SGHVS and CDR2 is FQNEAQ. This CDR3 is CASISGRASNTGELFF. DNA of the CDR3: TGTGCCAGCATCTCCGGGAGAGCATCGAACACCGGGGAGCTGTTTTTT.

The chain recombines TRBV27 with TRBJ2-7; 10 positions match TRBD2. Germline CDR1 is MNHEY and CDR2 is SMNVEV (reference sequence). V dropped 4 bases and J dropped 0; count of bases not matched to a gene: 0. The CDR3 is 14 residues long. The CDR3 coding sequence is TGTGCCAGCAGTTGGACTAGCGGCTCCTACGAGCAGTACTTC. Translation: CASSWTSGSYEQYF.

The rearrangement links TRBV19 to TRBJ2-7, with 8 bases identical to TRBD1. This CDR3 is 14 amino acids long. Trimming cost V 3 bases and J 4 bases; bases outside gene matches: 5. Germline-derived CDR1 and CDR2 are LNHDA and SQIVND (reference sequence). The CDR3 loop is CASSMGTGGYEQYF. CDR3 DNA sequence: TGTGCCAGTAGTATGGGGACAGGAGGGTACGAGCAGTACTTC.

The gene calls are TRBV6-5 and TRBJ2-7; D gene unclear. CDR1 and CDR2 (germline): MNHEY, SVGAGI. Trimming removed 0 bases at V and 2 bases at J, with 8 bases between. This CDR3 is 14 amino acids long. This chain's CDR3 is CASSYSSITYEQYF. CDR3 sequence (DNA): TGTGCCAGCAGTTACTCTTCTATTACCTACGAGCAGTACTTC.

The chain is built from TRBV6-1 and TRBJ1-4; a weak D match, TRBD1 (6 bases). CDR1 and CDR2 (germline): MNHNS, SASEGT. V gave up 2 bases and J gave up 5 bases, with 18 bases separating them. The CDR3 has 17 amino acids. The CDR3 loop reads CASSEWGPRVENEKLFF. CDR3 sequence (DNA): TGTGCCAGCAGTGAATGGGGGCCCAGGGTGGAGAATGAAAAACTGTTTTTT.

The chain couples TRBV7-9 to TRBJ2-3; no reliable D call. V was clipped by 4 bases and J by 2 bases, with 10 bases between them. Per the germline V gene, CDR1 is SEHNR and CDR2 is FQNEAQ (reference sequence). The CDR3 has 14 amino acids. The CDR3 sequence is CASSSEISTDTQYF. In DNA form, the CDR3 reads TGTGCCAGCAGCTCAGAGATTTCCACAGATACGCAGTATTTT.

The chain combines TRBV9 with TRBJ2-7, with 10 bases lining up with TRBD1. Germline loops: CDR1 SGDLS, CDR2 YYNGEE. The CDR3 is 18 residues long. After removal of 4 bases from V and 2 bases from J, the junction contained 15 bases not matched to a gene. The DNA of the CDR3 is TGTGCCAGCAGCTCGCCGGGGTCACCGGGACAGGGGACCTACGAGCAGTACTTC. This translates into CASSSPGSPGQGTYEQYF.

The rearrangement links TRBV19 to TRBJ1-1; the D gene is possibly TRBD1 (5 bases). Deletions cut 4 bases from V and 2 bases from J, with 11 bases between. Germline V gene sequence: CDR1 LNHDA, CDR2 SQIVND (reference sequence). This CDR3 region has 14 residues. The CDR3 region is CASSTGLSNTEAFF. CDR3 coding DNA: TGTGCCAGTAGTACAGGGCTCTCTAACACTGAAGCTTTCTTT.

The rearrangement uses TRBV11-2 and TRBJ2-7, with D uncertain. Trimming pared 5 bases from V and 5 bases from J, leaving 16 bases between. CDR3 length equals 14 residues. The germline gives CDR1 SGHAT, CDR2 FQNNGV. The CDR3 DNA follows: TGTGCCAGCAGCCCTGGTTGGGGATTCAACGAGCAGTACTTC. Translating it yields CASSPGWGFNEQYF.

The DNA of the CDR3 is TGTGCCAGCAGTCCCCGGCCGGGTCAGGATACGCAGTATTTT. Translated, it gives CASSPRPGQDTQYF. The gene calls are TRBV28 and TRBJ2-3; D gene uncertain. V was shortened by 5 bases and J by 6 bases, with 15 bases between the two germline ends. The CDR3 length is 14 residues. Germline V gene lookup returns CDR1 MDHEN and CDR2 SYDVKM.

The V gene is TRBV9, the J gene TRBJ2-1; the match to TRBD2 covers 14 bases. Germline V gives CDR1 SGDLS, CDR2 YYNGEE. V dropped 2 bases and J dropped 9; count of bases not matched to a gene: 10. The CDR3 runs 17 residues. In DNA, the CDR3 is TGTGCCAGCAGCGTCGGGGGGACTAGCGGGAGTCTGTCTGAGCAGTTCTTC. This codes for CASSVGGTSGSLSEQFF.

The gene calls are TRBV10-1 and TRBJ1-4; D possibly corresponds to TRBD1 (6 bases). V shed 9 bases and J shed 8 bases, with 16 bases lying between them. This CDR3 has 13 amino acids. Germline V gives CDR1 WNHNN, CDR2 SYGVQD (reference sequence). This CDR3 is CASSTGLGEKLFF. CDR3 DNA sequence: TGCGCCAGTTCGACAGGCCTTGGGGAAAAACTGTTTTTT.

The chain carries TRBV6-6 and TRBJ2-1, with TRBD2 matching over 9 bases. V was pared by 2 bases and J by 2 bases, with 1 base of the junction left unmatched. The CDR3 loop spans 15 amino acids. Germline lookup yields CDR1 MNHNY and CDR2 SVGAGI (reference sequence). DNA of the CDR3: TGTGCCAGCAGTTACGCTAGCGGGACCTACAATGAGCAGTTCTTC. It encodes CASSYASGTYNEQFF.

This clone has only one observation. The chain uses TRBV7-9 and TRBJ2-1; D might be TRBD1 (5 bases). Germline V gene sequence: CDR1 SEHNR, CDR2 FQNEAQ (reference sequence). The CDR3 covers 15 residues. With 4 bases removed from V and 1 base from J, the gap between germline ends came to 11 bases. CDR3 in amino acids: CASSSPTDSYNEQFF. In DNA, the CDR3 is TGTGCCAGCAGCTCGCCGACAGATTCCTACAATGAGCAGTTCTTC. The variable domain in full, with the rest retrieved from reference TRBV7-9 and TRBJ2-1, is DTGVSQNPRHKITKRGQNVTFRCDPISEHNRLYWYRQTLGQGPEFLTYFQNEAQLEKSRLLSDRFSAERPKGSFSTLEIQRTEQGDSAMYLCASSSPTDSYNEQFFGPGTRLTVL.

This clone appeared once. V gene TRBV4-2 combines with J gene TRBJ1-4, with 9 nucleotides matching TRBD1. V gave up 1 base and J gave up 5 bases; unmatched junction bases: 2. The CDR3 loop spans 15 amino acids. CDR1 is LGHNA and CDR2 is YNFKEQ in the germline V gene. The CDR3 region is CASSQVGTGNEKLFF. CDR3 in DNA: TGTGCCAGCAGCCAAGTGGGGACAGGGAATGAAAAACTGTTTTTT.

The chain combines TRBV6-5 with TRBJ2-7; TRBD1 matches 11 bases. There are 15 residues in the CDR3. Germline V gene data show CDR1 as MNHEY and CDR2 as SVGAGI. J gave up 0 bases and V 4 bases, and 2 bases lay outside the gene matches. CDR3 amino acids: CASSSGTGGSYEQYF. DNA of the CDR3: TGTGCCAGCAGTTCCGGGACAGGGGGCTCCTACGAGCAGTACTTC.

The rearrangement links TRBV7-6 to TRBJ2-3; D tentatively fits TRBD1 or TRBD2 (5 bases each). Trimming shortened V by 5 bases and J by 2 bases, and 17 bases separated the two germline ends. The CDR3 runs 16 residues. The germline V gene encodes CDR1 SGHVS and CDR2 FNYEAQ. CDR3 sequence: CASSLGTAVPTDTQYF. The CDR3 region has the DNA TGTGCCAGCAGCCTAGGGACGGCGGTCCCCACAGATACGCAGTATTTT.

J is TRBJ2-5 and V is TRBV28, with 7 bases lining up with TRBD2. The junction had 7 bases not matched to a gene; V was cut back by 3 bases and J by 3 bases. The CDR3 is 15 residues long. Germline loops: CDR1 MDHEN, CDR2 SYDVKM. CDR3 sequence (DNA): TGTGCCAGCAGTTTGGCGGGAGAGGTGGAAGAGACCCAGTACTTC. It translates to CASSLAGEVEETQYF.

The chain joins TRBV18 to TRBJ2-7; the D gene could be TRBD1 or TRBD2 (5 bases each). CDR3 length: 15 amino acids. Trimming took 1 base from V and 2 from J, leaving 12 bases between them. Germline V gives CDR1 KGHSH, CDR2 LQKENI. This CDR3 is CASSPQPGTAYEQYF. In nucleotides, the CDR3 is TGTGCCAGCTCACCACAGCCGGGGACCGCCTACGAGCAGTACTTC.

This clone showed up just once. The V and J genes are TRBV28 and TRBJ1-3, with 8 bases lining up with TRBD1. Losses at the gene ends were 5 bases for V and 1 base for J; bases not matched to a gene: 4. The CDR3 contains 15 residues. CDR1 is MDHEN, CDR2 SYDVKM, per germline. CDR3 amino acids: CASSLQGASGNTIYF. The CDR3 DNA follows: TGTGCCAGCAGTCTTCAGGGGGCATCTGGAAACACCATATATTTT.

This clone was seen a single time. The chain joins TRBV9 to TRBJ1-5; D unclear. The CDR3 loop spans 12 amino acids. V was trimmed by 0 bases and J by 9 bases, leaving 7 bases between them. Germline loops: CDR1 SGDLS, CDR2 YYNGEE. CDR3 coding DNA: TGTGCCAGCAGCGTAGGGTCCGGGCCCCAGCATTTT. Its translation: CASSVGSGPQHF.